This T cell receptor (beta chain) was recorded in a study of Graves' ophthalmopathy and Graves' hyperthyroidism. Study at large: Upon initial diagnosis and before any treatment, peripheral blood was collected.

Amplification of TCR beta CDR3 regions used RNA transcripts. HTBI primers served in a first-round RT-PCR, which a second-round multiplex PCR followed. MiXCR, run by TCRdb on the multiplex PCR reads, gives a single entry per CDR3 protein. The data show 350,000 to 450,000 distinct CDR3 sequences, around 20% seen once. Trimming pared 0 bases from V and 3 bases from J, leaving 12 bases between. The CDR3 extends over 17 amino acids. Per germline, CDR1 SGHAT and CDR2 FQDESV (reference sequence). A diagnosis was made from clinical symptoms together with serum thyroxine, TRAb, thyroid ultrasound and orbital computed tomography. On this clonotype itself: Its target is not known.

Study-level findings and limits: Sensitivity of approximately 88% and specificity of approximately 81% were achieved when a 13-signature model separated ophthalmopathy from stable hyperthyroidism.

The rearrangement joins TRBV11-1 to TRBJ2-6, with no clear D. The sample was peripheral blood. The clonotype originates from a woman aged 18-29 years with Graves' ophthalmopathy. The CDR3 loop is CASSLADALVGANVLTF. As DNA, the CDR3 is TGTGCCAGCAGCTTAGCGGACGCCTTGGTTGGGGCCAACGTCCTGACTTTC. Drawing the rest from reference TRBV11-1 and TRBJ2-6, the complete variable domain is EAEVAQSPRYKITEKSQAVAFWCDPISGHATLYWYRQILGQGPELLVQFQDESVVDDSQLPKDRFSAERLKGVDSTLKIQPAELGDSAMYLCASSLADALVGANVLTFGAGSRLTVL.